Shown below are 27 T cell receptor beta chains from a single sample sequenced in a study of T cell repertoires in cytomegalovirus infection. No antigen is known for these receptors. TCRdb ran MiXCR on the reads and lists one entry per CDR3 protein. The top ten clones hold around 12% of a sample with fewer than 950,000 distinct CDR3 sequences, approximately 32% of them seen once. The sample in question was cultured CD8+ T cells from PBMCs, obtained from culture after CMV antigen stimulation. These receptor sequences come from a human donor in good health (CMV status not recorded). Some clones in this sample may be carry-over from other donors' samples.

The chain has TRBV20-1 and TRBJ2-2, with 12 bases fitting TRBD2. The CDR3 totals 17 residues. Germline values: CDR1 DFQATT, CDR2 SNEGSKA (reference sequence). V was pared by 0 bases and J by 5 bases, with 7 bases of the junction left unmatched. CDR3 sequence (DNA): TGCAGTGCTAGAGACAGACTAGCGGGGGCCCCAACCGGGGAGCTGTTTTTT. Translation: CSARDRLAGAPTGELFF.

This clonotype came up once. J is TRBJ2-5 and V is TRBV7-9; 9 bases align to TRBD2. The CDR3 contains 16 residues. V lost 5 bases, J lost 5 bases, and 12 bases stayed unmatched. In germline, CDR1 is SEHNR, CDR2 FQNEAQ (reference sequence). CDR3 in amino acids: CASSPRAGGDLETQYF. In nucleotides, the CDR3 is TGTGCCAGCAGCCCCCGAGCGGGGGGCGACCTCGAGACCCAGTACTTC.

The gene calls are TRBV6-2 or TRBV6-3 and TRBJ1-1; D remains unclear. This CDR3 has 14 amino acids. Trimming shortened V by 5 bases and J by 3 bases, and 13 bases separated the two germline ends. CDR1 is MNHEY, CDR2 SVGEGT, per germline. CDR3 in DNA: TGTGCCAGCAGTACCTTAGAAGGGTACACTGAAGCTTTCTTT. This sequence encodes CASSTLEGYTEAFF.

Concerning this clonotype itself: A read error may produce the germline difference seen at one junction end. V and J are TRBV12-3 or TRBV12-4 and TRBJ1-1; D is perhaps TRBD1 (5 bases). The CDR3 consists of 13 residues. DNA for the CDR3: TGTGTCAGCAGTTTAAATAGGGGCACTGAAGCTTTCTTT. It encodes CVSSLNRGTEAFF.

This clonotype was seen more than once but under ten times. The rearrangement uses TRBV6-5 and TRBJ2-5; the D gene is possibly TRBD1 (5 bases). The CDR3 spans 16 residues. Trimming cost V 4 bases and J 5 bases, with 20 bases left between them. Germline V CDR1 and CDR2: MNHEY, SVGAGI. The CDR3 loop reads CASSLLSDRSGETQYF. The CDR3 nucleotides are TGTGCCAGCAGTTTACTTTCAGACAGATCTGGTGAGACCCAGTACTTC.

This clonotype was counted only a few times. The chain is built from TRBV7-3 and TRBJ2-7; 7 positions agree with TRBD1. The ends lost 9 bases at V and 2 bases at J; junction bases unmatched: 13. CDR3 length: 15 amino acids. CDR1 SGHTA and CDR2 FQGTGA come from the germline V gene. CDR3 sequence (DNA): TGTGCCAGGGCCTCCGGGCAGGGGGTTCCCTACGAGCAGTACGTC. It is translated as CARASGQGVPYEQYV.

Points on this clonotype: One junction end disagrees with the germline gene, perhaps due to a read error. The chain carries TRBV5-1 and TRBJ2-1; 7 nucleotides line up with TRBD2. Germline-derived CDR1 and CDR2 are SGHRS and YFSETQ. The CDR3 contains 16 residues. CDR3 bases: TGCGCCAGTAGCTTCTTTGCAACGGGGGGCTACAATGAGCAGTTCTTC. Translated, it gives CASSFFATGGYNEQFF. Filled out from reference TRBV5-1 and TRBJ2-1, the complete variable domain reads KAGVTQTPRYLIKTRGQQVTLSCSPISGHRSVSWYQQTPGQGLQFLFEYFSETQRNKGNFPGRFSGRQFSNSRSEMNVSTLELGDSALYLCASSFFATGGYNEQFFGPGTRLTVL.

This clonotype has only a few counts. The chain couples TRBV12-3 or TRBV12-4 to TRBJ1-5; weak D call: TRBD1 (5 bases). V was trimmed by 8 bases and J by 9 bases, leaving 20 bases between them. The CDR3 is made up of 14 amino acids. CDR3 DNA sequence: TGTGCCAGCGGGGAAGCGACAGCAACCAGGCCCCAGCATTTT. Protein: CASGEATATRPQHF.

The V gene is TRBV5-4, the J gene TRBJ2-7, with D perhaps matching TRBD1 or TRBD2 (5 bases each). The V gene's germline CDR1 is SGHNT and CDR2 YYREEE (reference sequence). Deletions cut 2 bases from V and 6 bases from J, with 12 bases between. The CDR3 is made up of 13 amino acids. Here the CDR3 reads CASSFGTSSEQYV. The CDR3 coding sequence is TGTGCCAGCAGCTTTGGGACCTCGTCCGAGCAGTACGTC.

DNA of the CDR3: TGCGCCAGCAGCTTGGCCAAGTCAGGGGGCTCCTACGAGCAGTACTTC. Its protein product is CASSLAKSGGSYEQYF. The rearrangement links TRBV5-1 to TRBJ2-7, with 7 bases matching TRBD1. Trimming cost V 0 bases and J 0 bases; bases outside gene matches: 6. Germline-derived CDR1 and CDR2 are SGHRS and YFSETQ. CDR3 length: 16 amino acids.

The chain combines TRBV2 with TRBJ2-3, with 7 bases lining up with TRBD2. CDR1 SNHLY and CDR2 FYNNEI come from the germline V gene. The trim removed 10 bases at V and 4 bases at J, leaving 14 bases unmatched. The CDR3 spans 15 residues. The DNA of the CDR3 is TGTGCCATCGCAGTGTGGACTAGTAGTTCAGATACGCAGTATTTT. It is translated as CAIAVWTSSSDTQYF.

This clonotype was found a few times. A read error may produce the germline difference seen at one junction end. This chain uses TRBV7-7 with TRBJ2-1, with D possibly matching TRBD1 (8 bases). The CDR3 has 18 amino acids. Germline lookup yields CDR1 SSHAT and CDR2 FNYEAQ (reference sequence). CDR3 sequence reads: CASSLVQNRGGRNNEQFF. The CDR3, as DNA: TGTGCTAGCAGCTTAGTTCAAAACAGGGGGGGACGAAACAATGAGCAGTTCTTC.

Here the CDR3 reads CASMSDTYEQYV. The CDR3 bases are TGTGCCAGCATGAGCGATACCTACGAGCAGTACGTC. The chain has TRBV5-4 and TRBJ2-7, with unresolved D. Trimming stripped 6 bases from V and 2 bases from J, with 9 bases between. Germline CDR1 and CDR2: SGHNT and YYREEE (reference sequence). The CDR3 extends over 12 amino acids.

The chain joins TRBV9 to TRBJ2-1; weak D call: TRBD2 (7 bases). This CDR3 spans 14 amino acids. Between the trimmed V and J ends, which lost 3 bases and 7 bases, there was a span of 14 bases. Germline lookup yields CDR1 SGDLS and CDR2 YYNGEE. CDR3 protein: CASSAQGGGNEQFF. The CDR3 nucleotides read TGTGCCAGCAGCGCCCAAGGGGGGGGAAATGAGCAGTTCTTC. Combining the CDR3 with reference TRBV9 and TRBJ2-1 gives the whole variable domain DSGVTQTPKHLITATGQRVTLRCSPRSGDLSVYWYQQSLDQGLQFLIQYYNGEERAKGNILERFSAQQFPDLHSELNLSSLELGDSALYFCASSAQGGGNEQFFGPGTRLTVL.

The rearrangement uses TRBV20-1 and TRBJ1-1; TRBD1 might be the D (5 bases). The CDR3 runs to 16 residues. The V gene's germline CDR1 is DFQATT and CDR2 SNEGSKA (reference sequence). V was cut by 0 bases and J by 6 bases, with 20 bases left in between. The CDR3 loop is CSARDSRARLGPEAFF. DNA of the CDR3: TGCAGTGCTAGAGACTCCAGGGCGAGGCTGGGCCCTGAAGCTTTCTTT.

The V gene is TRBV6-1, the J gene TRBJ2-1; D is ambiguous. Germline CDR1 is MNHNS and CDR2 is SASEGT. CDR3 size: 15 residues. Trimming took off 2 bases at V and 7 bases at J, with 15 bases between the two ends. The DNA for the CDR3 is TGTGCCAGCAGTGAAAATGTAGCCATGGGGAATGAGCAGTTCTTC. The encoded protein is CASSENVAMGNEQFF.

This clonotype was counted between two and nine times. The rearrangement uses TRBV7-8 and TRBJ1-2, with a possible D match to TRBD1 (6 bases). Trimming took 5 bases from V and 2 from J, leaving 18 bases between them. There are 16 residues in the CDR3. Germline lookup yields CDR1 SGHVS and CDR2 FQNEAQ. The CDR3 loop is CASSPIPGDLNYGYTF. The CDR3 DNA follows: TGTGCCAGCAGCCCTATCCCAGGGGATCTAAACTATGGCTACACCTTC.

The table lists this clonotype with many counts. The J gene is TRBJ1-1, the V gene TRBV11-1; D is perhaps TRBD1 (5 bases). This CDR3 spans 15 amino acids. Per germline, CDR1 SGHAT and CDR2 FQDESV (reference sequence). Trimming left V 1 base short and J 1 base short, with 10 bases between. CDR3 DNA sequence: TGTGCCAGCAGCTTAGTCCGGGGCAGGAACACTGAAGCTTTCTTT. It specifies CASSLVRGRNTEAFF.

This clonotype has just a few counts. The CDR3 loop reads CASSYLEGGERVNTEAFF. As DNA, the CDR3 is TGTGCCAGCAGTTACCTCGAGGGGGGGGAGAGAGTGAACACTGAAGCTTTCTTT. The J gene is TRBJ1-1, the V gene TRBV6-6, with D tentatively TRBD1 (6 bases). The CDR3 extends over 18 amino acids. Trimming cost V 2 bases and J 0 bases, with 19 bases left between them. The germline V gene encodes CDR1 MNHNY and CDR2 SVGAGI (reference sequence).

V is TRBV7-4 and J is TRBJ1-6; 11 nucleotides line up with TRBD1. Trimming removed 6 bases from V and 11 bases from J; junction bases left unmatched: 6. In germline, CDR1 is SGHVT, CDR2 SQSDAQ. The CDR3 loop spans 14 amino acids. The CDR3 nucleotides read TGTGCCAGCAGTTGGGACAGGGGGTCGGCACCCCTCCACTTT. Protein product: CASSWDRGSAPLHF.

As for this clonotype: One end of the junction fails to match germline, which may point to a read error. V gene TRBV7-2 combines with J gene TRBJ2-7, with 9 bases fitting TRBD1. The CDR3 covers 17 residues. Per germline, CDR1 SGHTA and CDR2 FQGNSA. The CDR3 spells CANSLFWDRALSYEQYF. DNA of the CDR3: TGTGCCAACAGCTTATTCTGGGACAGGGCTCTCTCCTACGAGCAGTACTTC. Supplemented by reference TRBV7-2 and TRBJ2-7, the full variable domain reads GAGVSQSPSNKVTEKGKDVELRCDPISGHTALYWYRQSLGQGLEFLIYFQGNSAPDKSGLPSDRFSAERTGGSVSTLTIQRTQQEDSAVYLCANSLFWDRALSYEQYFGPGTRLTVT.

V gene TRBV6-1 combines with J gene TRBJ2-1, with 9 positions matching TRBD1. CDR3 length equals 16 residues. V shed 4 bases and J 0 bases; nucleotides not matched to a gene: 4. Germline V lookup: CDR1 MNHNS, CDR2 SASEGT. The CDR3: CASSAPGQGSYNEQFF. The CDR3 bases are TGTGCCAGCAGTGCACCGGGACAGGGCTCCTACAATGAGCAGTTCTTC.

Worth noting for this clonotype: With a much larger clone just one base away, this may be a read error. The chain uses TRBV12-3 or TRBV12-4 and TRBJ2-1; possibly TRBD2 for D (7 bases). This CDR3 comprises 14 residues. With 7 bases removed from V and 13 bases from J, the gap between germline ends came to 23 bases. CDR3 nucleotide sequence: TGTGCCAGCACCGAGGGGGGGCCCCAGGGGACCCAGTTCTTC. It is translated as CASTEGGPQGTQFF.

V gene TRBV6-1 combines with J gene TRBJ1-5, with D unresolved. CDR1 MNHNS and CDR2 SASEGT come from the germline V gene. The CDR3 is made up of 17 amino acids. V was shortened by 6 bases and J by 1 base, with 19 bases between the two germline ends. The CDR3, as DNA: TGTGCCAGCAGCCCCTGGGTCCACAGTGGAAGCAATCAGCCCCAGCATTTT. Its protein product is CASSPWVHSGSNQPQHF.

This clonotype turned up a few times. The V gene is TRBV5-8, the J gene TRBJ2-5; 8 nucleotides line up with TRBD1. The CDR3 runs 14 residues. Trimming cost V 4 bases and J 6 bases; bases outside gene matches: 8. Germline V CDR1 and CDR2: SGHTS, YDEGEE. CDR3 protein: CASSLPGGGKTQYF. As DNA, the CDR3 is TGTGCCAGCAGCCTACCAGGGGGCGGGAAGACCCAGTACTTC.

This clonotype was seen at least ten times. This chain links TRBV7-6 with TRBJ2-7; unclear D gene. This CDR3 is built from 12 residues. V was shortened by 4 bases and J by 3 bases, with 7 bases between the two germline ends. The germline V gene has CDR1 SGHVS and CDR2 FNYEAQ. CDR3 sequence (DNA): TGTGCCAGCAGCTCCGACAACTACGAGCAGTACTTC. It encodes CASSSDNYEQYF.

The chain links TRBV7-8 to TRBJ1-5, with 11 nucleotides matching TRBD1. This CDR3 contains 15 residues. V dropped 5 bases and J dropped 7; count of bases not matched to a gene: 7. Germline lookup yields CDR1 SGHVS and CDR2 FQNEAQ. The CDR3 DNA is TGTGCCAGCAGCCAACCGGGACAGGGGGGACAGCCCCAGCATTTT. Amino acids: CASSQPGQGGQPQHF.